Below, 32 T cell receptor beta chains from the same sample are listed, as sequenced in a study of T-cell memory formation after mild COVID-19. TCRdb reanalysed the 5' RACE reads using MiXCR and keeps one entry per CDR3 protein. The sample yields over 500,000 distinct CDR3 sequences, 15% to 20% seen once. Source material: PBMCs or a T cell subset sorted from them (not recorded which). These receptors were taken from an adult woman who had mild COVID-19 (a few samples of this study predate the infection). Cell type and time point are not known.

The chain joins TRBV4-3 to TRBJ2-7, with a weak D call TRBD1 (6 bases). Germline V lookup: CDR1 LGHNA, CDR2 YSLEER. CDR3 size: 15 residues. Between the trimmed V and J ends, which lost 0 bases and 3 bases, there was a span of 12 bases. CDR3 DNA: TGCGCCAGCAGCCAAGATTGGGACAAAGACTACGAGCAGTACTTC. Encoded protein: CASSQDWDKDYEQYF.

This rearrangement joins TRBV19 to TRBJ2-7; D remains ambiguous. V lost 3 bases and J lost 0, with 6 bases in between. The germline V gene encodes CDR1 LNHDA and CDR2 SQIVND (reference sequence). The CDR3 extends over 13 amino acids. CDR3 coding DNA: TGTGCCAGTAGTATGTTCGCCTCCTACGAGCAGTACTTC. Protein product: CASSMFASYEQYF.

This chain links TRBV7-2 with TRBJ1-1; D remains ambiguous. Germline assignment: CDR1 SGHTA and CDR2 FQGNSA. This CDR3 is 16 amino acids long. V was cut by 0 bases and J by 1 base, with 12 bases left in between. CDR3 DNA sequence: TGTGCCAGCAGCTTAGCTTCCCAGGCAGGGAACACTGAAGCTTTCTTT. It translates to CASSLASQAGNTEAFF.

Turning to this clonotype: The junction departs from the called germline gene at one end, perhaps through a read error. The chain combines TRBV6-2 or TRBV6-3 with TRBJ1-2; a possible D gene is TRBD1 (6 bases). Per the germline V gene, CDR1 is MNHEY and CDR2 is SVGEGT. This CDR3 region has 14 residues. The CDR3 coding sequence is TGTGCCAGCAGTTACTCGCAGGGGAACTATCGCTACACCTTC. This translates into CASSYSQGNYRYTF.

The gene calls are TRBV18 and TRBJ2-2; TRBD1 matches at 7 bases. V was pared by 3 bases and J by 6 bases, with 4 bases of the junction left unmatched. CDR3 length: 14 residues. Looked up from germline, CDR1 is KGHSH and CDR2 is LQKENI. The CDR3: CASSPNRGAGELFF. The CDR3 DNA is TGTGCCAGCTCACCGAACAGGGGAGCCGGGGAGCTGTTTTTT. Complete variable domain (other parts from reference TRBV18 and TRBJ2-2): NAGVMQNPRHLVRRRGQEARLRCSPMKGHSHVYWYRQLPEEGLKFMVYLQKENIIDESGMPKERFSAEFPKEGPSILRIQQVVRGDSAAYFCASSPNRGAGELFFGEGSRLTVL.

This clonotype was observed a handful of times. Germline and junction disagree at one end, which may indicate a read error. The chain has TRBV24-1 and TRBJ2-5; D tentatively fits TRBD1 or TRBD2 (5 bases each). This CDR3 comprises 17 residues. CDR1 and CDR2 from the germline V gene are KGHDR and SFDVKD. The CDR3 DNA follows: TGTGCCACCAGTGACCGACAAAAGGGACGAGGAAGAGAGGCCCAGTACTTC. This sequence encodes CATSDRQKGRGREAQYF.

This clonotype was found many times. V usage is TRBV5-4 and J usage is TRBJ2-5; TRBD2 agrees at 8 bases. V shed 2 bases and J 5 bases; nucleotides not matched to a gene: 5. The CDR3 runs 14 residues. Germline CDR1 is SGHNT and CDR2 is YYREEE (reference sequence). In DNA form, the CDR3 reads TGTGCCAGCAGCTTAGAGCGGGGGAGGGAGACCCAGTACTTC. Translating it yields CASSLERGRETQYF.

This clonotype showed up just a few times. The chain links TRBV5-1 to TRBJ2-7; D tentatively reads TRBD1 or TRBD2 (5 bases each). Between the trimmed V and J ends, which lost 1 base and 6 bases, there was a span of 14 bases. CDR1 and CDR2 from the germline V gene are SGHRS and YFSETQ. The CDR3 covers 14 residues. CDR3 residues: CASSLSRDAFEQYF. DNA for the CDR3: TGCGCCAGCAGCTTGAGTCGGGACGCCTTCGAGCAGTACTTC.

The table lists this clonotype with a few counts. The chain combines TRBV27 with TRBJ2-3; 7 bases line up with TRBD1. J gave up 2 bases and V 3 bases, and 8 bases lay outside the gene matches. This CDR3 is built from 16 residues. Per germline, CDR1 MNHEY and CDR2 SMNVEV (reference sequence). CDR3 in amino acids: CASSFGQALFTDTQYF. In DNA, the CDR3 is TGTGCCAGCAGTTTCGGACAGGCCCTTTTCACAGATACGCAGTATTTT.

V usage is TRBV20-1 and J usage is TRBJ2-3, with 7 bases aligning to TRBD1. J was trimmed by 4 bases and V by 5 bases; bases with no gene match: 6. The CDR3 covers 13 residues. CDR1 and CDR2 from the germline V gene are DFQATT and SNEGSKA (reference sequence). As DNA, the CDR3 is TGCAGTGCTGACAGGGATGTAGCAGATACGCAGTATTTT. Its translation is CSADRDVADTQYF.

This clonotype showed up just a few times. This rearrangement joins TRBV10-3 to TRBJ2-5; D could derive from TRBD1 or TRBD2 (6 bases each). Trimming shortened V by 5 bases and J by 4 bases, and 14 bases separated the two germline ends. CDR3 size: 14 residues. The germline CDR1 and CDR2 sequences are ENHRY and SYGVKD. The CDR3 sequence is CAISLAEGGETQYF. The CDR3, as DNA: TGTGCCATCAGTTTAGCGGAAGGGGGAGAGACCCAGTACTTC.

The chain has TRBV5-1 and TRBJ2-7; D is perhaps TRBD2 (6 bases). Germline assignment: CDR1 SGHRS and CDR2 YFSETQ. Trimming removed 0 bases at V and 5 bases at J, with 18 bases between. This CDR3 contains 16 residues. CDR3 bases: TGCGCCAGCAGCTTGGCGGGAGCTGCGTCAGCTAACGAGCAGTACTTC. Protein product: CASSLAGAASANEQYF.

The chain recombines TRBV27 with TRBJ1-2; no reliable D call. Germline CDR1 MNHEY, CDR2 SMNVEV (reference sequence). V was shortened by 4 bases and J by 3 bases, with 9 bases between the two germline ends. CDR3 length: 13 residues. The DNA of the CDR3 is TGTGCCAGCAGTTCCCGGGTTGACTATGGCTACACCTTC. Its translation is CASSSRVDYGYTF.

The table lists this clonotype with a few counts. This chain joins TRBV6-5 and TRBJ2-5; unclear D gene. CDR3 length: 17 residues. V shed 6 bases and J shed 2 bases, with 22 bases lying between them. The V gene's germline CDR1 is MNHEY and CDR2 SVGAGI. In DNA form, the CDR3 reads TGTGCCAGCAGGAAGACCATCGGTCGGTCGGTTCAAGAGACCCAGTACTTC. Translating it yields CASRKTIGRSVQETQYF.

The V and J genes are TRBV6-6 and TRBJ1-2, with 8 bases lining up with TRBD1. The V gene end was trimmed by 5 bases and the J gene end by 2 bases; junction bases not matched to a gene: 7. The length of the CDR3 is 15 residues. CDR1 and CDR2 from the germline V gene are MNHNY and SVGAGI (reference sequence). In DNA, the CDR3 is TGTGCCAGCAGTCAACCGGGACAGGAGAACTATGGCTACACCTTC. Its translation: CASSQPGQENYGYTF.

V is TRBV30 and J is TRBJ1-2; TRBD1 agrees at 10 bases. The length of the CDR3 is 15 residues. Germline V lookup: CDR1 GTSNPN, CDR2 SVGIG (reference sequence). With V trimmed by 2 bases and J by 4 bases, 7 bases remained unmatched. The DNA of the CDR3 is TGTGCCTGGAGTATCTCCGGGACAGGGGCCTATGGCTACACCTTC. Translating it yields CAWSISGTGAYGYTF.

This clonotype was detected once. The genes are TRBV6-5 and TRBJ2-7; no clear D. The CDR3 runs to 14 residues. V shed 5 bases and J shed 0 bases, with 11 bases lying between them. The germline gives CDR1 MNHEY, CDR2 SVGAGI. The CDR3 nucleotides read TGTGCCAGCAGTCGCCTGGGCGCCTCCTACGAGCAGTACTTC. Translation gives CASSRLGASYEQYF.

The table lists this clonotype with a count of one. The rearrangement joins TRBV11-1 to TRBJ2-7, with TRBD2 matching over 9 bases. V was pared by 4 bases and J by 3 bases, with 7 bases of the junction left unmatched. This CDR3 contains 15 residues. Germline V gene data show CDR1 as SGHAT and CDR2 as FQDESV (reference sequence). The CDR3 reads CASSWGTSRGYEQYF. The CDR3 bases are TGTGCCAGCAGCTGGGGGACTAGCCGAGGCTACGAGCAGTACTTC.

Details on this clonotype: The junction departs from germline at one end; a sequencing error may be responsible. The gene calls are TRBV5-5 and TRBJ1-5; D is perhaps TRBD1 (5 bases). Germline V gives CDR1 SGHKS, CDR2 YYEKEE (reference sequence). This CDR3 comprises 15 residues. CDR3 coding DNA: TGTGCCAGCACCTTGGGGGGGGTAAGCAATCAGCCCCAGCATTTT. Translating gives CASTLGGVSNQPQHF.

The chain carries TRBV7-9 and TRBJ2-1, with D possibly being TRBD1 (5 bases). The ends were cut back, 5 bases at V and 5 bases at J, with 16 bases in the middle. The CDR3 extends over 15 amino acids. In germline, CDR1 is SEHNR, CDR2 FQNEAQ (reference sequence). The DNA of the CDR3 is TGTGCCAGCAGCCCGGTGGACAAAGCTAACAATGAGCAGTTCTTC. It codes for CASSPVDKANNEQFF.

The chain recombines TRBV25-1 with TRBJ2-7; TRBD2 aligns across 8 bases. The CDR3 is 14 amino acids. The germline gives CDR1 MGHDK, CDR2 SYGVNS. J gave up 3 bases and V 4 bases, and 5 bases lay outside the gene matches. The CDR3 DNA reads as TGTGCCAGCAGTGGTGGCGGGGGGAACTACGAGCAGTACTTC. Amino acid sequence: CASSGGGGNYEQYF.

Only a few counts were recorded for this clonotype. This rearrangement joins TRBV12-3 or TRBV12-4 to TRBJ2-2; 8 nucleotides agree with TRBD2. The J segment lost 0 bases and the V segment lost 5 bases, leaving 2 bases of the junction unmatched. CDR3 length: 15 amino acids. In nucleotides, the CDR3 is TGTGCCAGCAGTGCGGGACTAGCGAACACCGGGGAGCTGTTTTTT. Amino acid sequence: CASSAGLANTGELFF.

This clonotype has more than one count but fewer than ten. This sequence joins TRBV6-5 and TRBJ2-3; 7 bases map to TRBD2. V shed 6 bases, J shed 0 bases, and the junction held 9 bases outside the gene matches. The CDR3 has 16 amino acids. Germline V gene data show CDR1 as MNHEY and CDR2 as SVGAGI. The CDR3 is CASSERDHTSTDTQYF. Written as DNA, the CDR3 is TGTGCCAGCAGCGAGCGGGACCATACTAGCACAGATACGCAGTATTTT.

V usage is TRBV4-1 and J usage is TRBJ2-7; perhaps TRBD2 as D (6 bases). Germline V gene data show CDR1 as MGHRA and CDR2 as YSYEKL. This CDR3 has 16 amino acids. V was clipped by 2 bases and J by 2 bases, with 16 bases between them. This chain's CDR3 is CASSQTTEGLAYEQYF. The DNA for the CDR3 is TGCGCCAGCAGCCAAACAACGGAGGGGCTAGCCTACGAGCAGTACTTC.

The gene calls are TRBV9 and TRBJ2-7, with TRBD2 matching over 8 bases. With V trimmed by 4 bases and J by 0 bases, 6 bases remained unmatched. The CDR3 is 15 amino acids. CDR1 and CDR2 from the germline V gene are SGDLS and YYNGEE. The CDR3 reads CASSPTSGLSYEQYF. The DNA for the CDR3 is TGTGCCAGCAGCCCAACTAGCGGCCTCTCCTACGAGCAGTACTTC.

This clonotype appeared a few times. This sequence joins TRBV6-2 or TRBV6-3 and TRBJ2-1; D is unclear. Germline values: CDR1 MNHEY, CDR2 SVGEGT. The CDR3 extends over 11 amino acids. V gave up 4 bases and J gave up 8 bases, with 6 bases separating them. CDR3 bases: TGTGCCAGCAGTTGGAGTTATGAGCAGTTCTTC. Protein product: CASSWSYEQFF.

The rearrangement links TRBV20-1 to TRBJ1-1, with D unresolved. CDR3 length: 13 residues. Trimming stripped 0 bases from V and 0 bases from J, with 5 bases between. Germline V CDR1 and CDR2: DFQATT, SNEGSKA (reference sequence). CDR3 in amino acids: CSARDVMNTEAFF. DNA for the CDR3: TGCAGTGCTAGAGATGTTATGAACACTGAAGCTTTCTTT.

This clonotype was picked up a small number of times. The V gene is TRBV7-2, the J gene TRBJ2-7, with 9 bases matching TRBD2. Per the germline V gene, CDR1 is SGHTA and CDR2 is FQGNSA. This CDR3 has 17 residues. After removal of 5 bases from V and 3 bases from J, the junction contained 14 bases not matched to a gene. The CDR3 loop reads CASSRGSSGIIFYEQYF. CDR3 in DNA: TGTGCCAGCAGCCGGGGGTCTAGCGGGATCATTTTCTACGAGCAGTACTTC.

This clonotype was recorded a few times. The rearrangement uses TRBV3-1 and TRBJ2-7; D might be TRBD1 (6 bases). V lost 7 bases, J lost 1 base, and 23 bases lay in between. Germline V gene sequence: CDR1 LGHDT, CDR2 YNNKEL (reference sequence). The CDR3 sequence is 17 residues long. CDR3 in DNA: TGTGCCAGCAATCACCGAACCGGGACAACTTCTTCCTACGAGCAGTACTTC. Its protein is CASNHRTGTTSSYEQYF.

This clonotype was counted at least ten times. The CDR3 DNA reads as TGTGCCAGCAGCGTAAAAGTAGGGGGGGTCCATGAGCAGTTCTTC. Amino acid sequence: CASSVKVGGVHEQFF. The chain has TRBV9 and TRBJ2-1, with D tentatively TRBD2 (7 bases). Germline values: CDR1 SGDLS, CDR2 YYNGEE. This CDR3 is 15 amino acids long. V was cut by 1 base and J by 8 bases, with 16 bases left in between.

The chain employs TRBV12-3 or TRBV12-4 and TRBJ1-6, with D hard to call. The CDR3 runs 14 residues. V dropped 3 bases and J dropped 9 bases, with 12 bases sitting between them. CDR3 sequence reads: CASSFGLGISPLHF. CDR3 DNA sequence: TGTGCCAGCAGTTTCGGGTTGGGAATTTCACCCCTCCACTTT.

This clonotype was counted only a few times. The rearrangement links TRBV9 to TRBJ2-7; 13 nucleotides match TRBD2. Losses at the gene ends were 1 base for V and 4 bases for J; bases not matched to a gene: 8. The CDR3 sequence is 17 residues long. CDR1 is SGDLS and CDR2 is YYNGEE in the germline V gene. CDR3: CASSVSSGTSGTYEQYF. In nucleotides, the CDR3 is TGTGCCAGCAGCGTATCGAGCGGGACTAGCGGGACTTACGAGCAGTACTTC. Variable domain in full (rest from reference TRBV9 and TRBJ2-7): DSGVTQTPKHLITATGQRVTLRCSPRSGDLSVYWYQQSLDQGLQFLIQYYNGEERAKGNILERFSAQQFPDLHSELNLSSLELGDSALYFCASSVSSGTSGTYEQYFGPGTRLTVT.